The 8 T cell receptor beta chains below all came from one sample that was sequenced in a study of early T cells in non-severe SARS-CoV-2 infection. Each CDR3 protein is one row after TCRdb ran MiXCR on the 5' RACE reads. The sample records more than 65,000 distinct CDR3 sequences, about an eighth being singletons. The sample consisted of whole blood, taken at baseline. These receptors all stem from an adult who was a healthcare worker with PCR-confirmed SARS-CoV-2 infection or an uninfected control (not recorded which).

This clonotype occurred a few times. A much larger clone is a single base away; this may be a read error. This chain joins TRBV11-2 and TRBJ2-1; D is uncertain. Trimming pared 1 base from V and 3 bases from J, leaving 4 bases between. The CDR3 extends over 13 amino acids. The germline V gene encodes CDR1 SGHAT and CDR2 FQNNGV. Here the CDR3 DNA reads TGTGCCAGCAGCTTAGCATACTACAATGAGCAGTTCTTC. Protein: CASSLAYYNEQFF.

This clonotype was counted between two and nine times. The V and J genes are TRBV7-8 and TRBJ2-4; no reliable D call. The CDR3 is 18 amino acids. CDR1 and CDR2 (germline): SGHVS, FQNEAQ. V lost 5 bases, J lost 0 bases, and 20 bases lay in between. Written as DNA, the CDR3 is TGTGCCAGCAGCCCCCGGCCGGGCAGCGCTCTAGCCAAAAACATTCAGTACTTC. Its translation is CASSPRPGSALAKNIQYF.

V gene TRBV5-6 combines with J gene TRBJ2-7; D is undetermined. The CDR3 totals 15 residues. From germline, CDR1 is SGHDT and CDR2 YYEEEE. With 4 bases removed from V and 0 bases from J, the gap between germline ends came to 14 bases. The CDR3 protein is CASSSEPRSSYEQYF. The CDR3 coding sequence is TGTGCCAGCAGCAGCGAACCCCGTAGCTCCTACGAGCAGTACTTC.

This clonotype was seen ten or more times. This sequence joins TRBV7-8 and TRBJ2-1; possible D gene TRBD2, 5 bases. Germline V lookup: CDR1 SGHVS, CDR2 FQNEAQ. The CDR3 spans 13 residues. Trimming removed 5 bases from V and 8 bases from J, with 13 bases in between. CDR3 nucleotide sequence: TGTGCCAGCAGCCCGCCCCGGGATGATGAGCAGTTCTTC. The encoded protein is CASSPPRDDEQFF.

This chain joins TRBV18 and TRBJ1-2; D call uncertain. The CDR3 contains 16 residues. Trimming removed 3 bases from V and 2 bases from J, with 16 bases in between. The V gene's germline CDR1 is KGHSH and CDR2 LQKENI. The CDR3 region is CASSPTAGVANYGYTF. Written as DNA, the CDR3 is TGTGCCAGCTCACCCACGGCCGGGGTAGCGAACTATGGCTACACCTTC.

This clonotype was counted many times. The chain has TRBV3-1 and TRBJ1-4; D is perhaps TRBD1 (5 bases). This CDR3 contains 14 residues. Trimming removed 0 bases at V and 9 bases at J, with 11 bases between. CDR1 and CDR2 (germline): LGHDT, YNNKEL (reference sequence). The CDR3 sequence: CASSQDGQGKKLFF. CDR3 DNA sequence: TGTGCCAGCAGCCAAGATGGGCAGGGAAAAAAACTGTTTTTT.

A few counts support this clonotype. The CDR3: CASSQGGGDEQFF. CDR3 bases: TGTGCCAGCAGCCAGGGGGGGGGCGATGAGCAGTTCTTC. The V call is TRBV3-1, the J call TRBJ2-1; D perhaps matches TRBD2 (7 bases). V shed 3 bases and J shed 8 bases, with 11 bases lying between them. Germline values: CDR1 LGHDT, CDR2 YNNKEL (reference sequence). CDR3 length: 13 residues.

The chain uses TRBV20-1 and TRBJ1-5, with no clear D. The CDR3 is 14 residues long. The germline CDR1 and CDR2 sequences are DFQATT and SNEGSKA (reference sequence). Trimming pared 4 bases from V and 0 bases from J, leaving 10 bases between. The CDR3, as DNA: TGCAGTGCTACGGAAGGGTATAGCAATCAGCCCCAGCATTTT. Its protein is CSATEGYSNQPQHF.